The 6 T cell receptor beta chains listed next were all sequenced from one sample in a study of blood T cell repertoires in COVID-19. Using immunoSEQ multiplex PCR, the repertoire was profiled, and TCRdb retains in-frame clones only, with some absent. The data contain roughly 140,000 clones, roughly 80% of them singletons. Material for sequencing was PBMCs or T cells enriched from blood (not recorded which). Receptor source: a woman aged 18 to 35 who had been exposed to COVID-19.

The CDR3 nucleotides are TGTGCCAGCGGACTAGCGGGAGGGGAAGGGGAGCTGTTTTTT. It specifies CASGLAGGEGELFF. The chain has TRBV27 and TRBJ2-2; 15 positions agree with TRBD2. The CDR3 covers 14 residues. Losses at the gene ends were 8 bases for V and 8 bases for J; bases not matched to a gene: 3. Germline V CDR1 and CDR2: MNHEY, SMNVEV (reference sequence).

V and J are TRBV15 and TRBJ2-1; the D gene is possibly TRBD2 (6 bases). This CDR3 is 17 amino acids long. The germline V gene has CDR1 LNHNV and CDR2 YYDKDF (reference sequence). V dropped 1 base and J dropped 7 bases, with 20 bases sitting between them. As DNA, the CDR3 is TGTGCCACCAGCAGAGGCGGGAACCGGGCAGATGCGAATGAGCAGTTCTTC. The encoded protein is CATSRGGNRADANEQFF.

J is TRBJ2-7 and V is TRBV14; the D gene is possibly TRBD2 (6 bases). Germline V gene lookup returns CDR1 SGHDN and CDR2 FVKESK. V lost 0 bases and J lost 4, with 13 bases in between. CDR3 length: 15 amino acids. This CDR3 reads CASSQEPGLEYEQYF. CDR3 nucleotides: TGTGCCAGCAGCCAAGAACCGGGACTCGAGTACGAGCAGTACTTC.

The chain employs TRBV7-9 and TRBJ2-1; possibly TRBD2 for D (5 bases). This CDR3 is built from 14 residues. V lost 5 bases and J lost 0, with 8 bases in between. CDR1 is SEHNR and CDR2 is FQNEAQ in the germline V gene (reference sequence). The CDR3 is CASSTGSSYNEQFF. CDR3 coding DNA: TGTGCCAGCAGCACGGGGAGCTCCTACAATGAGCAGTTCTTC.

This clone has only a few counts. The gene calls are TRBV10-1 and TRBJ2-1; 11 bases line up with TRBD2. V was clipped by 7 bases and J by 7 bases; unmatched bases: 9. The V gene's germline CDR1 is WNHNN and CDR2 SYGVQD (reference sequence). CDR3 size: 15 residues. The CDR3 is CASIPSGRLENEQFF. The CDR3 nucleotides read TGCGCCAGCATCCCTAGCGGGAGGTTAGAGAATGAGCAGTTCTTC.

This clone was seen a handful of times. The chain uses TRBV19 and TRBJ1-2; D is possibly TRBD1 (6 bases). Trimming shortened V by 4 bases and J by 5 bases, and 14 bases separated the two germline ends. Germline V gene data show CDR1 as LNHDA and CDR2 as SQIVND (reference sequence). This CDR3 comprises 14 residues. CDR3 bases: TGTGCCAGTAGTACCCAGGGGCAGGGATATGGCTACACCTTC. The encoded protein is CASSTQGQGYGYTF.